The clone carrying this T cell receptor beta chain was seen a few times. Per the study methods: Reference gene primers were amplified, and this amplification served to estimate nucleated cell counts. Sequenced by immunoSEQ multiplex PCR; TCRdb stores in-frame clones only, minus some. The V and J calls and the clone size are those of that table, but D and trimming were determined from the DNA. In the table there are about 240,000 clones, around four fifths of which are singletons. This record comes from a study of blood T cell repertoires in COVID-19. About the research overall: The United States, Italy and Spain were the sources of the acute and convalescent COVID-19 samples. Sources were T cells, B-cell-depleted T cells, or PBMCs; the material itself was cDNA or gDNA.

Germline values: CDR1 MNHEY, CDR2 SVGAGI. This CDR3 contains 15 residues. Between the trimmed V and J ends, which lost 5 bases and 2 bases, there was a span of 13 bases. The clonotype comes from a woman between 55 and 75 years old with active or convalescent COVID-19. Sequenced: peripheral blood. This chain connects TRBV6-5 to TRBJ1-5, with D possibly TRBD1 on 5 matching bases. The CDR3 is CASSPGKGGNQPQHF. The DNA of the CDR3 is TGTGCCAGCAGTCCAGGGAAAGGGGGCAATCAGCCCCAGCATTTT.